What follows are 21 T cell receptor beta chains derived from one specimen sequenced in a study of spatial heterogeneity in lung cancer (dated by TCRdb to about 2019). The library was built by means of 5' RACE. The sequencer was a NextSeq 500. TCRdb itself trimmed the public reads at Q25 with fastp, ran MiXCR and retained productive beta chains. Rows are combined by CDR3 protein, so each entry shows the most common genes and DNA. A total of 85,000 to 100,000 distinct CDR3 sequences appear in this sample, approximately 19% of them only once. The ten largest make up roughly a fifth of the sample. The time point label corresponds to: blood at routine non-recurrence follow-up after resection. The starting material was PBMCs, obtained at follow-up. The receptors were sampled from a male donor with early-stage non-small cell lung cancer.

This chain links TRBV30 with TRBJ1-2; 8 nucleotides agree with TRBD1. V shed 2 bases, J shed 6 bases, and the junction held 8 bases outside the gene matches. Germline V gene sequence: CDR1 GTSNPN, CDR2 SVGIG (reference sequence). The CDR3 contains 14 residues. The CDR3 bases are TGTGCCTGGAGTATGGCAGGGGGCTTGCATGGCTACACCTTC. This translates into CAWSMAGGLHGYTF.

The sample holds many counts of this clonotype. The chain recombines TRBV7-8 with TRBJ2-7; D call uncertain. The CDR3 sequence is 13 residues long. V shed 5 bases and J shed 4 bases, with 12 bases lying between them. From germline, CDR1 is SGHVS and CDR2 FQNEAQ. CDR3 in DNA: TGTGCCAGCAGCCCAGCCGCGAGGTACGAGCAGTACTTC. This sequence encodes CASSPAARYEQYF.

This clonotype was found a few times. The chain combines TRBV7-3 with TRBJ2-6, with a weak D call TRBD1 (6 bases). The germline V gene encodes CDR1 SGHTA and CDR2 FQGTGA. The CDR3 has 17 amino acids. Between the trimmed V and J ends, which lost 4 bases and 0 bases, there was a span of 13 bases. CDR3 in amino acids: CASSSQGQISGANVLTF. The CDR3 DNA follows: TGTGCCAGCAGCTCTCAAGGACAGATCTCTGGGGCCAACGTCCTGACTTTC.

This clonotype was observed a handful of times. The chain recombines TRBV20-1 with TRBJ2-3; D tentatively reads TRBD1 or TRBD2 (6 bases each). The CDR3 covers 14 residues. V shed 6 bases and J shed 3 bases, with 16 bases lying between them. CDR1 and CDR2 from the germline V gene are DFQATT and SNEGSKA (reference sequence). The CDR3, as DNA: TGCAGTGCCCCGGCGTCGGGGGCGACAGATACGCAGTATTTT. Translation gives CSAPASGATDTQYF.

This clonotype was picked up a small number of times. The chain joins TRBV27 to TRBJ2-1; no clear D gene. This CDR3 is 15 amino acids long. Germline V gene data show CDR1 as MNHEY and CDR2 as SMNVEV (reference sequence). V dropped 3 bases and J dropped 6 bases, with 15 bases sitting between them. Here the CDR3 DNA reads TGTGCCAGCAGTTTGGTTAAATCATTACCCAATGAGCAGTTCTTC. It translates to CASSLVKSLPNEQFF.

This clonotype was seen many times. J is TRBJ1-5 and V is TRBV20-1; no clear D. Germline lookup yields CDR1 DFQATT and CDR2 SNEGSKA (reference sequence). Trimming took off 0 bases at V and 0 bases at J, with 12 bases between the two ends. The CDR3 runs 16 residues. The CDR3 sequence is CSARDLNGPSNQPQHF. The CDR3 DNA follows: TGCAGTGCTAGAGATTTGAACGGACCTAGCAATCAGCCCCAGCATTTT.

This rearrangement joins TRBV27 to TRBJ2-5; 7 nucleotides agree with TRBD2. Germline values: CDR1 MNHEY, CDR2 SMNVEV (reference sequence). The V gene end was trimmed by 3 bases and the J gene end by 9 bases; junction bases not matched to a gene: 13. The CDR3 loop spans 15 amino acids. CDR3: CASSFSDSGRWAQYF. The CDR3 DNA sequence: TGTGCCAGCAGTTTCAGTGACTCCGGGAGGTGGGCCCAGTACTTC.

This clonotype was counted between two and nine times. The genes are TRBV12-3 or TRBV12-4 and TRBJ2-5, with unresolved D. The V and J ends lost 3 bases and 4 bases respectively, with 9 bases between them. This CDR3 is built from 13 residues. This CDR3 reads CASSLYNRETQYF. CDR3 DNA sequence: TGTGCCAGCAGTTTGTATAACCGAGAGACCCAGTACTTC.

This clonotype was counted only a few times. V usage is TRBV5-5 and J usage is TRBJ1-3; 10 bases agree with TRBD1. Germline-derived CDR1 and CDR2 are SGHKS and YYEKEE (reference sequence). V was clipped by 2 bases and J by 2 bases; unmatched bases: 1. The CDR3 sequence is 15 residues long. The CDR3 DNA follows: TGTGCCAGCAGCTTTGGGACAGGGGCTGGAAACACCATATATTTT. This codes for CASSFGTGAGNTIYF.

The rearrangement links TRBV12-3 or TRBV12-4 to TRBJ2-7; D is possibly TRBD2 (6 bases). Trimming took off 4 bases at V and 0 bases at J, with 10 bases between the two ends. The CDR3 sequence is 14 residues long. The DNA of the CDR3 is TGTGCCAGCAGTTCCGGGACTCCCTCCTACGAGCAGTACTTC. Encoded protein: CASSSGTPSYEQYF.

This chain uses TRBV5-8 with TRBJ1-2, with 11 bases identical to TRBD1. V was pared by 2 bases and J by 2 bases, with 2 bases of the junction left unmatched. There are 15 residues in the CDR3. CDR1 and CDR2 (germline): SGHTS, YDEGEE. For the CDR3, the DNA is TGTGCCAGCAGCTTATGGGACAGGGGGAACTATGGCTACACCTTC. The encoded protein is CASSLWDRGNYGYTF. Full variable domain (missing parts from reference TRBV5-8 and TRBJ1-2): EAGVTQSPTHLIKTRGQQATLRCSPISGHTSVYWYQQALGLGLQFLLWYDEGEERNRGNFPPRFSGRQFPNYSSELNVNALELEDSALYLCASSLWDRGNYGYTFGSGTRLTVV.

This chain links TRBV6-5 with TRBJ2-7; D perhaps matches TRBD1 (5 bases). The CDR3 is 13 residues long. V was shortened by 0 bases and J by 4 bases, with 7 bases between the two germline ends. Germline CDR1 is MNHEY and CDR2 is SVGAGI. DNA for the CDR3: TGTGCCAGCAGTTACTCGAAGGGGTACGAGCAGTACTTC. As protein: CASSYSKGYEQYF.

The J gene is TRBJ2-5, the V gene TRBV4-2; D remains ambiguous. CDR1 and CDR2 (germline): LGHNA, YNFKEQ. There are 15 residues in the CDR3. Trimming cost V 0 bases and J 5 bases, with 13 bases left between them. The CDR3 coding sequence is TGTGCCAGCAGCCAAGATTGGGGTTCCTTTGAGACCCAGTACTTC. This codes for CASSQDWGSFETQYF.

In its sample, this clonotype was seen a few times. The chain couples TRBV10-3 to TRBJ2-7; a weak D match, TRBD1 (6 bases). The CDR3 spans 14 residues. The V gene lost 6 bases and the J gene lost 0 bases, with 12 bases spanning the gap. Germline V lookup: CDR1 ENHRY, CDR2 SYGVKD. The CDR3 DNA follows: TGTGCCATCAGGGAGACAGGCAGCTCCTACGAGCAGTACTTC. Its protein is CAIRETGSSYEQYF.

This chain joins TRBV18 and TRBJ2-7; TRBD1 is a possible D gene (6 bases). This CDR3 comprises 13 residues. V was clipped by 3 bases and J by 3 bases, with 9 bases between them. CDR1 is KGHSH and CDR2 is LQKENI in the germline V gene. The CDR3 nucleotides read TGTGCCAGCTCACCTAGGGACAACTACGAGCAGTACTTC. Translating it yields CASSPRDNYEQYF.

V is TRBV30 and J is TRBJ2-1; TRBD2 matches 10 bases. This CDR3 has 12 residues. Trimming at V came to 4 bases and at J to 9 bases, leaving 3 bases not matched to a gene. CDR1 and CDR2 from the germline V gene are GTSNPN and SVGIG (reference sequence). The DNA of the CDR3 is TGTGCCTGGACTAGCGGGAGTTTTGAGCAGTTCTTC. It encodes CAWTSGSFEQFF.

This clonotype is judged medium-sized. V usage is TRBV5-5 and J usage is TRBJ2-1; possibly TRBD2 for D (6 bases). The CDR3 is made up of 15 amino acids. Between the trimmed V and J ends, which lost 0 bases and 0 bases, there was a span of 7 bases. CDR1 is SGHKS, CDR2 YYEKEE, per germline (reference sequence). CDR3 loop: CASSLDGSSYNEQFF. The CDR3 nucleotides are TGTGCCAGCAGCTTGGACGGGAGCTCCTACAATGAGCAGTTCTTC. Filled out from reference TRBV5-5 and TRBJ2-1, the complete variable domain reads DAGVTQSPTHLIKTRGQQVTLRCSPISGHKSVSWYQQVLGQGPQFIFQYYEKEERGRGNFPDRFSARQFPNYSSELNVNALLLGDSALYLCASSLDGSSYNEQFFGPGTRLTVL.

This clonotype appeared a few times. The V call is TRBV30, the J call TRBJ1-5, with D hard to call. V lost 0 bases and J 4 bases, leaving 10 bases between the germline ends. The CDR3 is 14 residues long. Per germline, CDR1 GTSNPN and CDR2 SVGIG (reference sequence). The CDR3 nucleotides read TGTGCCTGGAGTGTACGAAAACGGAATCAGCCCCAGCATTTT. Protein sequence: CAWSVRKRNQPQHF.

This clonotype was detected only a few times. V gene TRBV6-5 combines with J gene TRBJ1-2; D gene unclear. V was pared by 3 bases and J by 0 bases, with 14 bases between. The CDR3 is 16 amino acids. Per the germline V gene, CDR1 is MNHEY and CDR2 is SVGAGI. The CDR3 here is CASSYGLGSTNYGYTF. CDR3 in DNA: TGTGCCAGCAGTTATGGTCTCGGCAGTACTAACTATGGCTACACCTTC.

The rearrangement joins TRBV9 to TRBJ1-4, with D unresolved. The CDR3 has 15 amino acids. Looked up from germline, CDR1 is SGDLS and CDR2 is YYNGEE. V was cut by 4 bases and J by 2 bases, with 12 bases left in between. The CDR3 DNA follows: TGTGCCAGCAGCCCCGTCGGCGATACTAATGAAAAACTGTTTTTT. This gives the protein CASSPVGDTNEKLFF.

This clonotype came up a few times. The chain joins TRBV20-1 to TRBJ2-3; 15 nucleotides line up with TRBD2. V was clipped by 0 bases and J by 7 bases; unmatched bases: 5. The CDR3 length is 16 residues. CDR1 and CDR2 from the germline V gene are DFQATT and SNEGSKA (reference sequence). CDR3 bases: TGCAGTGCTAGAGATGGGACTAGCGGGAGGACCAATACGCAGTATTTT. This encodes CSARDGTSGRTNTQYF.